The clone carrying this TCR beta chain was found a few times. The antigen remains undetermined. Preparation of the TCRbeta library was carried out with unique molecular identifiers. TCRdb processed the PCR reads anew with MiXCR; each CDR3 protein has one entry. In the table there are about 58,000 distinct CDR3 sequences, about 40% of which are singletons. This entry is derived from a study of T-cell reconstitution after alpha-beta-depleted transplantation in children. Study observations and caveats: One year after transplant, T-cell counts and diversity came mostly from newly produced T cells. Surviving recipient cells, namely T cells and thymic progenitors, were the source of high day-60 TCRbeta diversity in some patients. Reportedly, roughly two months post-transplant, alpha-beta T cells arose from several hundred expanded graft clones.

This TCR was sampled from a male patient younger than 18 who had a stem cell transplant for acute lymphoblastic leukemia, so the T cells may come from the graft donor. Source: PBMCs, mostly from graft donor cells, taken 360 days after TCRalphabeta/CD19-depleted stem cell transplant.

Here the CDR3 DNA reads TGTGCCAGCAGTCCTGGCCTAGCGGGAGGGAGGGACGAGCAGTACTTC. Residues: CASSPGLAGGRDEQYF. The J gene is TRBJ2-7, the V gene TRBV6-1; the match to TRBD2 covers 12 bases. The CDR3 extends over 16 amino acids. From germline, CDR1 is MNHNS and CDR2 SASEGT. The V and J ends lost 5 bases and 5 bases, in that order; junction bases with no gene match: 10.